This T cell receptor beta chain is from a study of blood T cells in healthy people across ages. Then a second PCR, running roughly 6 to 11 cycles, was carried out with a sample-barcoded 5' primer and a J-beta primer mix. Every sample returned 2.5 million or more CDR3-containing paired-end reads. In TCRdb, the 5' RACE reads were re-called with MiXCR into one record per CDR3 protein. This table holds approximately 350,000 distinct CDR3 sequences, roughly half found once. It was approximately 10 milliliters of peripheral blood that were drawn from each donor. The V gene lost 4 bases and the J gene lost 3 bases, with 26 bases spanning the gap. The CDR3 is made up of 19 amino acids. Germline values: CDR1 LGHNA, CDR2 YNFKEQ. This clonotype was seen only once.

Sequencing was done on a sample of blood. The gene calls are TRBV4-2 and TRBJ2-3; no clear D. The receptor was isolated from a man in his sixties in good health. CDR3 amino acids: CASSPHFTGPKPLTDTQYF. The CDR3 DNA follows: TGTGCCAGCAGCCCACACTTCACGGGCCCAAAGCCCTTAACAGATACGCAGTATTTT.